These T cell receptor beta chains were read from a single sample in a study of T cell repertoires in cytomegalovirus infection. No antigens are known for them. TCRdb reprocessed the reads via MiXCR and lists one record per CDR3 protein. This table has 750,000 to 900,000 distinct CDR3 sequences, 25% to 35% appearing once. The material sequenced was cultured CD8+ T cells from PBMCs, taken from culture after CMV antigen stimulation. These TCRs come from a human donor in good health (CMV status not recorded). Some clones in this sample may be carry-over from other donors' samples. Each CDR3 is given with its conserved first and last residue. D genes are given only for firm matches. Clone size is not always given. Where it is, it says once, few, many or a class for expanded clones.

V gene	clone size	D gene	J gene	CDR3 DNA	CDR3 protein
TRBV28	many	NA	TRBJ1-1	TGTGCCAGCAGTTTACCGTTGGTCGCCCCCTCGAGAGCTTTCTTT	CASSLPLVAPSRAFF
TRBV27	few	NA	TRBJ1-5	TGTGCCAGCAGTTTATCGAAGGGATTGCACCAGCCCCAGCATTTT	CASSLSKGLHQPQHF
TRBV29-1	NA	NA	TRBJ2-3	TGCAGCGTTGAAGGCCTGGACCCACTAGCTATGGTCACAGATACGCAGTATTTT	CSVEGLDPLAMVTDTQYF
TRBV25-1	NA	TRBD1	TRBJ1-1	TGTGCCAGCACTCCCCCACAGGGGGCGCGAACTGAAGCTTTCTTT	CASTPPQGARTEAFF
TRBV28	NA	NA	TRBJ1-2	TGTGCCAGCAGCCTAGTCACCAGGGGAATAGAGGGCTATGGCTACACCTTC	CASSLVTRGIEGYGYTF
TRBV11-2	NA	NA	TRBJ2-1	TGTGCCAGCAGCTTAAATCCTCGTAGGGTGTACAATGAGCAGTTCTTC	CASSLNPRRVYNEQFF
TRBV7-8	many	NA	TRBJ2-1	TGTGCCAGCAGCACCCCGACAGATTACAATGAGCAGTTCTTC	CASSTPTDYNEQFF
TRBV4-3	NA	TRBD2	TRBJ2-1	TGCGCCAGCAGCCAAGATCTCGTACTAGCGGGGCATACCTACAATGAGCAGTTCTTC	CASSQDLVLAGHTYNEQFF
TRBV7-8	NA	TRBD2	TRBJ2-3	TGTGCCAGCAGCTTAGGACTAGCGGGAGACACAGAAACGCAGTATTTT	CASSLGLAGDTETQYF
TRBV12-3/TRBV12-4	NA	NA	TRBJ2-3	TGTGCCAGCAGTTTTTTTCCCCACAGGGAATATGCAGATACGCAGTATTTT	CASSFFPHREYADTQYF
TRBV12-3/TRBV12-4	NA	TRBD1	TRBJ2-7	TGTGCCAGCAGTGTCGCCGGGACAGGGGCCCACGAGCAGTACTTC	CASSVAGTGAHEQYF
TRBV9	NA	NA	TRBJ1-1	TGTGCCAGCAGCCTAGACGGGGGGGTCAACACTGAAGCTTTCTTT	CASSLDGGVNTEAFF
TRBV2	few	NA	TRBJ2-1	TGTGCCAGCAGTGAAATGGTCTCCTACAATGAGCAGTTCTTC	CASSEMVSYNEQFF
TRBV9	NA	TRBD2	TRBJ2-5	TGTGCCAGCAGCCCCGGACTAGCGGGGGACGGGAGGACCCAGTACTTC	CASSPGLAGDGRTQYF
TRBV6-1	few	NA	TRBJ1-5	TGTGCCAGCGCCGGGACCGTCTATAGCAATCAGCCCCAGCATTTT	CASAGTVYSNQPQHF
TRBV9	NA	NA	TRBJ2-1	TGTGCCAGCAGCGTATCCTTTAGAGGGGGGGGCCTCAATGAGCAGTTCTTC	CASSVSFRGGGLNEQFF
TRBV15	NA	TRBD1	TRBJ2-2	TGTGCCACCAGCAGACCCGGACAGGGGTCAATCACCGGGGAGCTGTTTTTT	CATSRPGQGSITGELFF
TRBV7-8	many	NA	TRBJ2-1	TGTGCCAGCAGCTTAGTTCGGAAAGGGACGGGGTCCACCTACAATGAGCAGTTCTTC	CASSLVRKGTGSTYNEQFF
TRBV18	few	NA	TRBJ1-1	TGTGCCAGCTCACCAGTCCGGGGCCCGTCGGACACTGAAGCTTTCTTT	CASSPVRGPSDTEAFF
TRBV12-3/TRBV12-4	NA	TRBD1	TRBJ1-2	TGTGCCAGCAGCCCCTCATGGGACAGGGAGAATGGCTACACCTTC	CASSPSWDRENGYTF
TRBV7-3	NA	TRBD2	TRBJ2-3	TGTGCCAGCAGCTTCTTTAGCGGGGGAGTCACAGATACGCAGTATTTT	CASSFFSGGVTDTQYF
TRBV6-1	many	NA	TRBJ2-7	TGTGCCAGCATCTCCCGGGCCTATACAGTTAATGGGGACGAGCAGTACTTC	CASISRAYTVNGDEQYF
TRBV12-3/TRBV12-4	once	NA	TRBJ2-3	TGTGCCAGCAGTGAGGTACAGTGGAGAGATACGCAGTATTTT	CASSEVQWRDTQYF
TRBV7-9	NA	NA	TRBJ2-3	TGTGCCAGCAGCTCACCCGTTGGCCTTCGGACCCGAGATACGCAGTATTTT	CASSSPVGLRTRDTQYF
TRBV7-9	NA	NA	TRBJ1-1	TGTGCCAGCAGCTTAGTGGAAAAGAACACTGAAGCTTTCTTT	CASSLVEKNTEAFF
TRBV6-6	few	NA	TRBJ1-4	TGTGCCAGCACTCCTTCGGAGACTGATGAAAAACTGTTTTTT	CASTPSETDEKLFF
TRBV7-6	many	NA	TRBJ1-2	TGTGCCAGCAGCTTAGCAGAGGCAGATAACTATGGCTACACCTTC	CASSLAEADNYGYTF
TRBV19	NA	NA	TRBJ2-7	TGTGCCAGTAGTATCCAGGCTAGCGGAGGGGGCGAGCAGTACTTC	CASSIQASGGGEQYF
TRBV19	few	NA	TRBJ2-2	TGTGCCAGTAGTATCGACTCGCCCAGCGGGGAGCTGTTTTTT	CASSIDSPSGELFF
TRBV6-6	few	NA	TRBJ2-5	TGTGCCAGCACTCCCCGGTCGGGCCAACGGAAAGAGACCCAGTACTTC	CASTPRSGQRKETQYF
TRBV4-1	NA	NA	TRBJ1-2	TGCGCCAGCAGCCAAACGCCGGGGGAAGCGATAAACTATGGCTACACCTTC	CASSQTPGEAINYGYTF
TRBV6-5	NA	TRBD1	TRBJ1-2	TGTGCCAGCCAAGAAGTCCCTCCGGAAGGGGGCTTAAGTGGCTACACCTTC	CASQEVPPEGGLSGYTF
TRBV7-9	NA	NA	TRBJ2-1	TGTGCCAGCAGCTTAGCGCAGCGCTTCTCCTACAATGAGCAGTTCTTC	CASSLAQRFSYNEQFF
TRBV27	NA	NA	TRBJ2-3	TGTGCCAGCAGTCTAAAGTTCACAGATACGCAGTATTTT	CASSLKFTDTQYF
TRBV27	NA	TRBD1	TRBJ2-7	TGTGCCATCAGAAGGCAGGGGGATCCCTACGAGCAGTACTTC	CAIRRQGDPYEQYF
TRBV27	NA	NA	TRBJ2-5	TGTGCCAGCACTTCCCAGCAAGAGACCCAGTACTTC	CASTSQQETQYF
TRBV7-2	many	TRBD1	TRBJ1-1	TGTGCCAGCAGCGCAAAGGGGACAGTATTTAACACTGAAGCTTTCTTT	CASSAKGTVFNTEAFF
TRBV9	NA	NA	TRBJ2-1	TGTACCAGCAGCGTAGGCTGGGGGACGAGTCAGTTCTTC	CTSSVGWGTSQFF
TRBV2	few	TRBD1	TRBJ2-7	TGTGCCAGCAGTGATGACCCCGGGACAGCCACCTACGAGCAGTACTTC	CASSDDPGTATYEQYF
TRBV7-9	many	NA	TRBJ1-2	TGTGCCAGCAGCTTAGGGGAATCGTATGGCTACACCTTC	CASSLGESYGYTF
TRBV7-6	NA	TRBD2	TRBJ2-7	TGTGCCAGCAGCGTGGGGGGGTACGAGCAGTACTTC	CASSVGGYEQYF
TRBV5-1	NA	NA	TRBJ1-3	TGCGCCAGCAGCTTGTGGCAGGGCGGAAACACCATATATTTT	CASSLWQGGNTIYF
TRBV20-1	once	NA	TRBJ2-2	TGCAGTGCTAGATTGCGGATCACCGGGGAGCTGTTTTTT	CSARLRITGELFF
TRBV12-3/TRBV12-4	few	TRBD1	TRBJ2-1	TGTGCCAGCAGTTTAGCGACAGGGGGTCATGAGCAGTTCTTC	CASSLATGGHEQFF
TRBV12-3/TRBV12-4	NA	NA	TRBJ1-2	TGTGCCAGCAGGCCGGAGAGGAGTAACTATGGCTACACCTTC	CASRPERSNYGYTF
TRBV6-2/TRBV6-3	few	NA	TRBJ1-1	TGTGCCAGCAGCCTCCCTAAGCAGGGCCAGACTGAAGCTTTCTTT	CASSLPKQGQTEAFF
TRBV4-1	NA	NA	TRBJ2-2	TGCGCCAGCAGCCAAGAGGAGGGACTTAGTGGAACCGGGGAGCTGTTTTTT	CASSQEEGLSGTGELFF
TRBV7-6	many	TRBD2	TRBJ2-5	TGTGCCAGCAGCTTGGGACTAGCGGAGGAGACCCAGTACTTC	CASSLGLAEETQYF
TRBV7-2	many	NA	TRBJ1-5	TGTGCCAGCAGCCCTATTACAGGAGGCAATCAGCCCCAGCATTTT	CASSPITGGNQPQHF
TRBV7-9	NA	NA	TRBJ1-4	TGTGCCAGCAGCTCAACGTACAGGGCAACTAATGAAAAACTGTTTTTT	CASSSTYRATNEKLFF
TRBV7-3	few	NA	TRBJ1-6	TGTGCCAGCAGCCCCGAAGGGGCGTCTTCACCCCTCCACTTT	CASSPEGASSPLHF
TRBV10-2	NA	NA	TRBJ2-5	TGCGCCAGCATAGGGCAAGAGACCCAGTACTTC	CASIGQETQYF
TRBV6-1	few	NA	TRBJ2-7	TGTGCCAGCACCCAGCGGTTTAGAGAGCAGTACTTC	CASTQRFREQYF